This passage covers 23 T cell receptor beta chains from one sample sequenced in a study of shared T cell receptors in the human thymus. Sequencing was performed with immunoSEQ multiplex PCR; in TCRdb, only in-frame clones are kept and a portion is missing. This table holds hundreds of thousands of clones, around 87% found once. This sample also appeared in a second study, on human thymus T cells.

The sequenced sample consisted of thymocytes. The receptors derive from a boy less than two years old with a congenital heart defect.

The rearrangement joins TRBV18 to TRBJ2-7; 8 nucleotides line up with TRBD2. The V segment lost 6 bases and the J segment 5 bases; nucleotides outside the gene matches: 15. CDR3 length: 16 residues. Germline assignment: CDR1 KGHSH and CDR2 LQKENI. In DNA, the CDR3 is TGTGCCAGCTCCCCTACGGGAGCGGGAGACAACAACGAGCAGTACTTC. Protein sequence: CASSPTGAGDNNEQYF.

The rearrangement links TRBV2 to TRBJ2-5, with 7 bases that match TRBD2. V was pared by 7 bases and J by 2 bases, with 13 bases of the junction left unmatched. Per the germline V gene, CDR1 is SNHLY and CDR2 is FYNNEI. CDR3 size: 16 residues. CDR3: CASKMKLADKQETQYF. The CDR3 region has the DNA TGTGCCAGCAAAATGAAGCTAGCGGATAAACAAGAGACCCAGTACTTC.

The rearrangement links TRBV19 to TRBJ2-3; tentatively, D is TRBD2 (5 bases). The CDR3 contains 12 residues. The V end lost 7 bases, the J end lost 3 bases, and 8 bases lay between the germline ends. Germline V gene data show CDR1 as LNHDA and CDR2 as SQIVND (reference sequence). The CDR3 bases are TGTGCCAGTACTAGAGGGACAGATACGCAGTATTTT. This encodes CASTRGTDTQYF. The full variable domain, completed using reference TRBV19 and TRBJ2-3, is DGGITQSPKYLFRKEGQNVTLSCEQNLNHDAMYWYRQDPGQGLRLIYYSQIVNDFQKGDIAEGYSVSREKKESFPLTVTSAQKNPTAFYLCASTRGTDTQYFGPGTRLTVL.

This chain joins TRBV12-5 and TRBJ2-4, with a tentative D call TRBD2 (5 bases). In germline, CDR1 is LGHNT, CDR2 FRNRAP. The V and J ends lost 3 bases and 7 bases respectively, with 7 bases between them. The CDR3 is 12 amino acids. The CDR3 DNA sequence: TGTGCTAGTGGTTTCAGGAGGAACATTCAGTACTTC. Residues: CASGFRRNIQYF.

This chain links TRBV5-1 with TRBJ2-5, with D unclear. The CDR3 length is 14 residues. CDR1 and CDR2 from the germline V gene are SGHRS and YFSETQ. Between the trimmed V and J ends, which lost 4 bases and 2 bases, there was a span of 12 bases. CDR3 amino acids: CASSQYIKQETQYF. The CDR3 DNA is TGCGCCAGCAGCCAATACATAAAACAAGAGACCCAGTACTTC.

V usage is TRBV27 and J usage is TRBJ2-7, with D possibly TRBD2 on 7 matching bases. V was pared by 6 bases and J by 3 bases, with 21 bases between. This CDR3 contains 16 residues. CDR1 is MNHEY, CDR2 SMNVEV, per germline (reference sequence). In DNA, the CDR3 is TGTGCCAGCAGCCGAGGGGGGAGGGGTCCGAACTACGAGCAGTACTTC. This sequence encodes CASSRGGRGPNYEQYF.

The V call is TRBV2, the J call TRBJ2-7, with D possibly TRBD2 on 5 matching bases. The CDR3 spans 16 residues. Trimming cost V 1 base and J 5 bases, with 18 bases left between them. Germline lookup yields CDR1 SNHLY and CDR2 FYNNEI. CDR3 amino acids: CASSEVGFPRGDEQYF. The CDR3 coding sequence is TGTGCCAGCAGTGAAGTTGGTTTCCCCCGGGGAGACGAGCAGTACTTC.

V usage is TRBV5-4 and J usage is TRBJ1-1, with 9 nucleotides matching TRBD1. The CDR3 contains 18 residues. Germline CDR1 is SGHNT and CDR2 is YYREEE (reference sequence). V was clipped by 2 bases and J by 0 bases; unmatched bases: 11. DNA for the CDR3: TGTGCCAGCAGCTTTACCAAGGGGACAGGGACTATGAACACTGAAGCTTTCTTT. Its translation is CASSFTKGTGTMNTEAFF.

The chain employs TRBV5-1 and TRBJ2-1; 13 bases align to TRBD2. The germline V gene has CDR1 SGHRS and CDR2 YFSETQ. This CDR3 contains 19 residues. The V and J ends lost 2 bases and 8 bases, in that order; junction bases with no gene match: 16. For the CDR3, the DNA is TGCGCCAGCAGCTTCGTGACTAGCGGGGGGATCAGTCCCGTCGATGAGCAGTTCTTC. As protein: CASSFVTSGGISPVDEQFF. The entire variable domain, with the rest obtained from reference TRBV5-1 and TRBJ2-1, is as follows: KAGVTQTPRYLIKTRGQQVTLSCSPISGHRSVSWYQQTPGQGLQFLFEYFSETQRNKGNFPGRFSGRQFSNSRSEMNVSTLELGDSALYLCASSFVTSGGISPVDEQFFGPGTRLTVL.

The chain joins TRBV6-5 to TRBJ2-7; D remains unclear. The CDR3 loop spans 15 amino acids. Trimming cost V 0 bases and J 1 base, with 10 bases left between them. Germline V gene data show CDR1 as MNHEY and CDR2 as SVGAGI. CDR3: CASSYSKARSYEQYF. DNA of the CDR3: TGTGCCAGCAGTTACTCGAAGGCTAGGTCCTACGAGCAGTACTTC.

The rearrangement uses TRBV28 and TRBJ2-1, with 12 positions matching TRBD2. The CDR3 runs 15 residues. J lost 5 bases, V lost 4 bases, and 3 bases had no gene match. Per germline, CDR1 MDHEN and CDR2 SYDVKM. The CDR3 reads CASSSTSGRNNEQFF. The CDR3 DNA is TGTGCCAGCAGTTCGACTAGCGGGAGAAACAATGAGCAGTTCTTC.

The CDR3 spells CASSDRDRGEKLFF. The CDR3 DNA reads TGCGCCAGCAGCGACCGGGACAGGGGAGAAAAACTGTTTTTT. V and J are TRBV4-3 and TRBJ1-4, with 10 bases matching TRBD1. The CDR3 runs 14 residues. V lost 5 bases and J lost 8; bases outside the gene matches: 5. Germline V gives CDR1 LGHNA, CDR2 YSLEER.

On this clone: Germline is not matched at one junction end, which may reflect a read error. The rearrangement links TRBV30 to TRBJ2-2, with 8 nucleotides matching TRBD2. Germline lookup yields CDR1 GTSNPN and CDR2 SVGIG (reference sequence). The CDR3 totals 11 residues. CDR3 sequence: CGGGDTGELFF. The CDR3 coding sequence is TGCGGGGGGGGCGATACCGGGGAGCTGTTTTTT.

This clone appeared a single time. The gene calls are TRBV19 and TRBJ2-5; D unresolved. The DNA end is a closer match to TRBJ2-7, so the J assignment may be wrong. Germline-derived CDR1 and CDR2 are LNHDA and SQIVND (reference sequence). The CDR3 has 13 amino acids. The CDR3 DNA is TGTGCCAGTAGTGCAGGCCCCTCCTACGAGCAGTACTTC. Amino acid sequence: CASSAGPSYEQYF.

The chain couples TRBV2 to TRBJ2-5; TRBD1 matches 10 bases. This CDR3 spans 17 amino acids. J lost 3 bases, V lost 4 bases, and 11 bases had no gene match. In germline, CDR1 is SNHLY, CDR2 FYNNEI. The CDR3 protein is CASSVAGQGEGKETQYF. The CDR3 nucleotides are TGTGCCAGCAGTGTGGCCGGACAGGGGGAAGGTAAAGAGACCCAGTACTTC.

V gene TRBV11-2 combines with J gene TRBJ2-7; TRBD1 matches 9 bases. There are 15 residues in the CDR3. V was clipped by 5 bases and J by 0 bases; unmatched bases: 5. CDR1 SGHAT and CDR2 FQNNGV come from the germline V gene. CDR3 loop: CASSPGQGISYEQYF. Here the CDR3 DNA reads TGTGCCAGCAGCCCCGGACAGGGGATCTCCTACGAGCAGTACTTC.

Here the CDR3 DNA reads TGCAGCGTGGGGGACAGGGGATCTAGGACTAGCGGCTACGAGCAGTACTTC. Its translation is CSVGDRGSRTSGYEQYF. V gene TRBV29-1 combines with J gene TRBJ2-7; D may match TRBD1 or TRBD2 (10 bases each). The V and J ends lost 6 bases and 3 bases respectively, with 27 bases between them. The CDR3 is made up of 17 amino acids. Per the germline V gene, CDR1 is SQVTM and CDR2 is ANQGSEA.

The CDR3 here is CSVEDLQAGGYQETQYF. CDR3 nucleotides: TGCAGCGTTGAAGATCTTCAAGCGGGGGGCTACCAAGAGACCCAGTACTTC. The chain employs TRBV29-1 and TRBJ2-5; the match to TRBD2 covers 9 bases. The length of the CDR3 is 17 residues. Germline lookup yields CDR1 SQVTM and CDR2 ANQGSEA. The junction had 8 bases not matched to a gene; V was cut back by 0 bases and J by 0 bases.

The V call is TRBV14, the J call TRBJ1-1, with 8 bases fitting TRBD1. From germline, CDR1 is SGHDN and CDR2 FVKESK. The ends lost 2 bases at V and 7 bases at J; junction bases unmatched: 9. The CDR3 contains 15 residues. The CDR3 coding sequence is TGTGCCAGCAGCCAACGACCCGACAGGGGTTGTGAAGCTTTCTTT. As protein: CASSQRPDRGCEAFF.

The chain uses TRBV10-1 and TRBJ1-2, with D perhaps matching TRBD1 (6 bases). CDR3 length: 16 residues. Germline V gene data show CDR1 as WNHNN and CDR2 as SYGVQD (reference sequence). Trimming removed 0 bases at V and 0 bases at J, with 11 bases between. The CDR3 is CASSESSRTANYGYTF. The CDR3 coding sequence is TGCGCCAGCAGTGAGTCCTCTAGGACAGCTAACTATGGCTACACCTTC.

The V call is TRBV5-6, the J call TRBJ2-7; possibly TRBD1 for D (6 bases). This CDR3 comprises 14 residues. Germline lookup yields CDR1 SGHDT and CDR2 YYEEEE. The V gene lost 4 bases and the J gene lost 5 bases, with 16 bases spanning the gap. For the CDR3, the DNA is TGTGCCAGCAGCCCCGGGACATCCGCGGACGAGCAGTACTTC. Protein: CASSPGTSADEQYF.

The chain has TRBV28 and TRBJ1-5, with 12 bases that match TRBD1. The V gene's germline CDR1 is MDHEN and CDR2 SYDVKM. This CDR3 spans 18 amino acids. With V trimmed by 6 bases and J by 0 bases, 9 bases remained unmatched. CDR3 bases: TGTGCCAGCAGATCGGGACAGGGGGCCGCTTTTAGCAATCAGCCCCAGCATTTT. Translation: CASRSGQGAAFSNQPQHF. The full variable domain, in which reference TRBV28 and TRBJ1-5 provide the parts outside the CDR3, is DVKVTQSSRYLVKRTGEKVFLECVQDMDHENMFWYRQDPGLGLRLIYFSYDVKMKEKGDIPEGYSVSREKKERFSLILESASTNQTSMYLCASRSGQGAAFSNQPQHFGDGTRLSIL.

This chain links TRBV11-3 with TRBJ2-7; D perhaps matches TRBD1 (5 bases). V was cut by 1 base and J by 4 bases, with 8 bases left in between. CDR3 length: 13 amino acids. Germline CDR1 SGHNT, CDR2 YENEEA. The CDR3 loop is CASSLGGVYEQYF. CDR3 in DNA: TGTGCCAGCAGCTTAGGGGGCGTTTACGAGCAGTACTTC.